Listed here is a single T cell receptor (beta chain). The same CDR3 also results from other DNA sequences found in this sample. Trimming took off 0 bases at V and 1 base at J, with 9 bases between the two ends. The CDR3 runs to 14 residues. Germline V gene data show CDR1 as GTSNPN and CDR2 as SVGIG (reference sequence). These data come from a study of shared clonotypes between healthy human individuals. Naive-designated CD8 cells lacked CD45RO, were positively enriched for CCR7, and omitted terminally differentiated effector memory CD45RA+ cells. Method: immunoSEQ multiplex PCR; TCRdb's copy keeps in-frame clones and lacks some. The sample has nearly 2 million clones; about 95% are singletons.

This sequence was found in a man aged 18 to 30 in good health. The chain has TRBV30 and TRBJ2-5; D uncertain. Sequencing used naive CD8+ T cells sorted from blood. This chain's CDR3 is CAWSVLGGQETQYF. The CDR3 DNA follows: TGTGCCTGGAGTGTACTTGGCGGCCAAGAGACCCAGTACTTC.